Following are 5 T cell receptor beta chains from one sample sequenced in a study of T cell repertoires in cytomegalovirus infection. TCRdb re-called the reads through MiXCR, storing one row per CDR3 protein. The table includes fewer than 350,000 distinct CDR3 sequences, over 7.5% detected once. The specimen sequenced was PBMCs. The receptors were sampled from a human donor in good health (CMV status not recorded). Some clones in this sample may be carry-over from other donors' samples.

This clonotype appeared many times. The gene calls are TRBV12-3 or TRBV12-4 and TRBJ1-5; tentative D call: TRBD1 (5 bases). This CDR3 contains 17 residues. The V end was cut by 3 bases, the J end by 0 bases, with 15 bases between. The CDR3 nucleotides are TGTGCCAGCAGTTTGGGCTGGGACGGATATAGCAATCAGCCCCAGCATTTT. Its protein product is CASSLGWDGYSNQPQHF.

This clonotype has a count of ten or more. This rearrangement joins TRBV7-2 to TRBJ2-7, with D unclear. Trimming took 7 bases from V and 3 from J, leaving 13 bases between them. CDR1 and CDR2 (germline): SGHTA, FQGNSA. The CDR3 is 13 residues long. CDR3 protein: CASTPGWGYEQYF. CDR3 coding DNA: TGTGCCAGCACCCCAGGCTGGGGCTACGAGCAGTACTTC. The complete variable domain, with remaining parts taken from reference TRBV7-2 and TRBJ2-7, reads GAGVSQSPSNKVTEKGKDVELRCDPISGHTALYWYRQSLGQGLEFLIYFQGNSAPDKSGLPSDRFSAERTGGSVSTLTIQRTQQEDSAVYLCASTPGWGYEQYFGPGTRLTVT.

There are a few counts of this clonotype. The chain links TRBV6-5 to TRBJ1-1; tentative D call: TRBD1 (5 bases). CDR3 size: 13 residues. Trimming pared 0 bases from V and 10 bases from J, leaving 12 bases between. Germline V gene sequence: CDR1 MNHEY, CDR2 SVGAGI. This chain's CDR3 is CASSYSIGDPAFF. The CDR3 bases are TGTGCCAGCAGTTACTCGATAGGGGACCCAGCTTTCTTT.

The chain carries TRBV28 and TRBJ2-2, with D possibly called TRBD1 or TRBD2 (5 bases each). V was trimmed by 3 bases and J by 6 bases, leaving 11 bases between them. CDR3 length equals 14 residues. The germline V gene encodes CDR1 MDHEN and CDR2 SYDVKM. CDR3 DNA sequence: TGTGCCAGCAGTTTCGTGGTGGGACCCGGGGAGCTGTTTTTT. Amino acid sequence: CASSFVVGPGELFF.

This clonotype has more than one count but fewer than ten. The chain is built from TRBV7-9 and TRBJ1-4, with D possibly matching TRBD1 (5 bases). Germline V gene lookup returns CDR1 SEHNR and CDR2 FQNEAQ (reference sequence). The CDR3 consists of 17 residues. The V end was cut by 5 bases, the J end by 3 bases, with 19 bases between. As DNA, the CDR3 is TGTGCCAGCAGCCCCGGACCGGGGCCTACTCCTAATGAAAAACTGTTTTTT. This codes for CASSPGPGPTPNEKLFF.